This T cell receptor (beta chain) was sequenced for a study of OX40 agonist ivuxolimab in advanced cancers. In the study overall: One patient with hepatocellular carcinoma and two with cutaneous melanoma, three in all, had partial responses.

On this clone itself: Its cognate antigen is unknown. One junction end does not reproduce the germline sequence, and a read error may be involved.

TCRdb keeps only in-frame clones here, not all; method: immunoSEQ multiplex PCR. The repertoire holds 74,000 or so clones, with about 93% as singletons. Autoimmune disease history or systemic immunosuppression barred patients. Findings and limits, study-wide: No antigen was identified for the clonally expanded peripheral T cells.

Germline V lookup: CDR1 DFQATT, CDR2 SNEGSKA (reference sequence). The CDR3 extends over 11 amino acids. The sample was CD4+ or CD8+ T cells sorted from blood, taken in a trial of the OX40 agonist ivuxolimab. The rearrangement joins TRBV20-1 to TRBJ2-7; D gene uncertain. The receptor was isolated from an adult with an advanced solid tumor such as melanoma, head and neck, liver or kidney cancer. The CDR3 DNA sequence: TGCAGTGTCCTCCACTCCCACGAGCAGTACTTC. Translated, it gives CSVLHSHEQYF.